One sample yielded the 10 T cell receptor beta chains listed below, sequenced in a study of T-cell memory formation after mild COVID-19. MiXCR, applied by TCRdb to the 5' RACE reads, yields one record per CDR3 protein. Of 300,000 to 400,000 distinct CDR3 sequences in the sample, roughly 15% were seen once. Sequences were obtained from PBMCs or a T cell subset sorted from them (not recorded which). The receptors were sampled from a man in his late teens or twenties who had mild COVID-19 (a few samples of this study predate the infection). Cell type and time point are not known.

Many counts were recorded for this clonotype. The V gene is TRBV4-2, the J gene TRBJ2-1, with 8 bases aligning to TRBD2. This CDR3 has 16 residues. Germline V lookup: CDR1 LGHNA, CDR2 YNFKEQ. Germline trimming cut 4 bases from V and 7 bases from J; bases unmatched to any gene: 12. The CDR3 nucleotides are TGTGCCAGCAGCCGAACCGAAGGGATAGCGGGGAATGAGCAGTTCTTC. Protein product: CASSRTEGIAGNEQFF.

This rearrangement joins TRBV20-1 to TRBJ1-5; 12 bases line up with TRBD1. V gave up 5 bases and J gave up 7 bases; unmatched junction bases: 6. CDR1 is DFQATT and CDR2 is SNEGSKA in the germline V gene (reference sequence). The CDR3 sequence is 14 residues long. For the CDR3, the DNA is TGCAGTGCTCCCGGGACAGGGGGCGAACAGCCCCAGCATTTT. It encodes CSAPGTGGEQPQHF.

This clonotype was found a few times. The CDR3 protein is CAWSPDWAGGQETQYF. The CDR3 bases are TGTGCCTGGAGTCCGGACTGGGCGGGGGGGCAGGAGACCCAGTACTTC. This rearrangement joins TRBV30 to TRBJ2-5; 9 bases fit TRBD2. The germline V gene has CDR1 GTSNPN and CDR2 SVGIG (reference sequence). The J segment lost 5 bases and the V segment lost 2 bases, leaving 12 bases of the junction unmatched. There are 16 residues in the CDR3.

This chain joins TRBV7-8 and TRBJ2-1; D is undetermined. The CDR3 is 13 amino acids. Germline lookup yields CDR1 SGHVS and CDR2 FQNEAQ. Between the trimmed V and J ends, which lost 5 bases and 10 bases, there was a span of 15 bases. CDR3 bases: TGTGCCAGCAGCCCACTTACTGGCAGAGAGCAGTTCTTC. The encoded protein is CASSPLTGREQFF.

Only one count was recorded for this clonotype. V usage is TRBV5-5 and J usage is TRBJ2-2; no firm D call. Germline assignment: CDR1 SGHKS and CDR2 YYEKEE (reference sequence). Trimming removed 4 bases from V and 6 bases from J, with 10 bases in between. The CDR3 runs 13 residues. CDR3 protein: CASSLISAGELFF. DNA of the CDR3: TGTGCCAGCAGCCTGATTTCGGCCGGGGAGCTGTTTTTT.

This chain joins TRBV10-3 and TRBJ2-1; 7 nucleotides align to TRBD2. The germline CDR1 and CDR2 sequences are ENHRY and SYGVKD. CDR3 length: 14 residues. The trim removed 6 bases at V and 7 bases at J, leaving 9 bases unmatched. The CDR3 nucleotides read TGTGCCATCAGGGGGGGGGGAATTCGGAATGAGCAGTTCTTC. This encodes CAIRGGGIRNEQFF.

The gene calls are TRBV5-5 and TRBJ2-5, with TRBD1 matching 12 bases. The length of the CDR3 is 15 residues. The V gene end was trimmed by 4 bases and the J gene end by 4 bases; junction bases not matched to a gene: 5. Germline CDR1 and CDR2: SGHKS and YYEKEE (reference sequence). CDR3 protein: CASSPGTGGPETQYF. CDR3 coding DNA: TGTGCCAGCAGCCCCGGGACAGGGGGCCCAGAGACCCAGTACTTC.

This clonotype has a handful of counts. V and J are TRBV21-1 and TRBJ2-7. TRBV21-1 is classified as a pseudogene. This CDR3 region has 11 residues. The CDR3 nucleotides read TGTGCCAGCAGCAAAGGGTATAAGCAGTACGTC. Encoded protein: CASSKGYKQYV.

This clonotype was counted ten times or more. V gene TRBV5-1 combines with J gene TRBJ2-1, with a possible D match to TRBD2 (6 bases). Germline V gene sequence: CDR1 SGHRS, CDR2 YFSETQ. Trimming removed 4 bases at V and 1 base at J, with 12 bases between. The CDR3 consists of 15 residues. The CDR3 loop reads CASSMGLASYNEQFF. The CDR3 DNA sequence: TGCGCCAGCAGCATGGGACTTGCGTCCTACAATGAGCAGTTCTTC. The whole variable domain, remainder taken from reference TRBV5-1 and TRBJ2-1, is KAGVTQTPRYLIKTRGQQVTLSCSPISGHRSVSWYQQTPGQGLQFLFEYFSETQRNKGNFPGRFSGRQFSNSRSEMNVSTLELGDSALYLCASSMGLASYNEQFFGPGTRLTVL.

In its sample, this clonotype was seen a few times. J is TRBJ1-2 and V is TRBV5-1; 7 bases agree with TRBD1. V shed 1 base, J shed 9 bases, and the junction held 9 bases outside the gene matches. This CDR3 spans 14 amino acids. CDR1 SGHRS and CDR2 YFSETQ come from the germline V gene. The CDR3 DNA reads TGCGCCAGCAGCTTGACCACAGGGGACCAACGCTACACCTTC. It encodes CASSLTTGDQRYTF.